This T cell receptor (beta chain) was retrieved from a study of vaccination effects on CD4 cells after COVID-19. This clone was observed a few times. What it binds is unknown. The ViraFEST assay expanded antigen-specific CD4+ T cells with viral peptide pools before sequencing. Cultured cells yielded isolated CD4+ T cells after around 10 days. Vaccinated recipients, who were negative for nucleocapsid antibodies, had no history of SARS-CoV-2 infection. Clones were read by immunoSEQ multiplex PCR, and TCRdb kept only the in-frame ones, dropping some. The data hold about 41,000 clones, with over 75% observed a single time. The V and J ends lost 6 bases and 6 bases respectively, with 9 bases between them. The CDR3 is 12 residues long. Germline V gene lookup returns CDR1 MNHNY and CDR2 SVGAGI (reference sequence).

The chain has TRBV6-6 and TRBJ2-4; maybe TRBD1 (5 bases). Sequences were derived from CD4+ T cells from PBMCs cultured with HCoV-NL63 spike peptides, sampled before COVID-19 vaccination. The receptor was derived from a human donor who received a COVID-19 vaccine. Written as DNA, the CDR3 is TGTGCCAGCAGCCAGACAGCAAACATTCAGTACTTC. Amino acids: CASSQTANIQYF.